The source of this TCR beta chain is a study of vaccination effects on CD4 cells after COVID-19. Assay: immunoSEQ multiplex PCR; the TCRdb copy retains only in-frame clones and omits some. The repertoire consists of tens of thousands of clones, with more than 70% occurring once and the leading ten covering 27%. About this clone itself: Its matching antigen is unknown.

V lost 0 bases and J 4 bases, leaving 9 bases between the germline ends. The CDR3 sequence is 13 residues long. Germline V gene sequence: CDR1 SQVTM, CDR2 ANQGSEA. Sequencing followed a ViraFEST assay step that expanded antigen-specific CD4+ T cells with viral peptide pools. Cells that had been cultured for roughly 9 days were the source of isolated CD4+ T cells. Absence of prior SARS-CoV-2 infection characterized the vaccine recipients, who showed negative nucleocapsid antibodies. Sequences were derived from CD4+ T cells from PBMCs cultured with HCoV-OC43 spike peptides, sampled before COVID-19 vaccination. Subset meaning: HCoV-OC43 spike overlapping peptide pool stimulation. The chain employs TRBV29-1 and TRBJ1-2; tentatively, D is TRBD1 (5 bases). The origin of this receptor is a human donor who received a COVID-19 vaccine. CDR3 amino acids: CSVEDRGGYGYTF. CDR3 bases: TGCAGCGTTGAAGATCGGGGGGGCTATGGCTACACCTTC.